A single sample is the source of the 17 T cell receptor beta chains below, sequenced in a study of blood T cell repertoires in COVID-19. TCRdb's copy holds only in-frame clones and misses some; the assay was immunoSEQ multiplex PCR. The sample lists some 240,000 clones; roughly 89% were seen once. The sample was peripheral blood. The receptors were gathered from a woman in her sixties with COVID-19, enrolled during active disease.

This chain uses TRBV6-4 with TRBJ2-1, with 7 bases fitting TRBD1. Germline CDR1 is MRHNA and CDR2 is SNTAGT. V shed 5 bases and J 4 bases; nucleotides not matched to a gene: 5. The CDR3 totals 14 residues. Here the CDR3 reads CASSPDRAYNEQFF. The CDR3 nucleotides read TGTGCCAGCAGTCCCGACAGGGCTTACAATGAGCAGTTCTTC.

The CDR3 region is CASTQRAGANYEQYF. DNA of the CDR3: TGTGCCAGCACCCAAAGGGCAGGGGCAAACTACGAGCAGTACTTC. The rearrangement links TRBV6-5 to TRBJ2-7, with D possibly being TRBD1 (6 bases). Trimming shortened V by 7 bases and J by 3 bases, and 19 bases separated the two germline ends. The CDR3 totals 15 residues. CDR1 and CDR2 from the germline V gene are MNHEY and SVGAGI.

By frequency in the sample, this clone is medium-sized. The V call is TRBV27, the J call TRBJ1-2; TRBD1 aligns across 8 bases. The CDR3 covers 14 residues. The V and J ends lost 8 bases and 2 bases, in that order; junction bases with no gene match: 7. The V gene's germline CDR1 is MNHEY and CDR2 SMNVEV (reference sequence). CDR3 DNA sequence: TGTGCCAGCTCGACGCAGGGGGCCAACTATGGCTACACCTTC. This gives the protein CASSTQGANYGYTF.

The chain recombines TRBV13 with TRBJ2-5; TRBD2 is a possible D gene (6 bases). This CDR3 has 13 residues. The V gene's germline CDR1 is PRHDT and CDR2 FYEKMQ (reference sequence). V was shortened by 5 bases and J by 6 bases, with 13 bases between the two germline ends. The DNA of the CDR3 is TGTGCCAGCAGCCACGGACTACGTCAGACCCAGTACTTC. It translates to CASSHGLRQTQYF.

J is TRBJ1-5 and V is TRBV7-2; D unresolved. This CDR3 has 16 residues. Germline V CDR1 and CDR2: SGHTA, FQGNSA. Trimming stripped 4 bases from V and 3 bases from J, with 16 bases between. CDR3 sequence (DNA): TGTGCCAGCAGCTCCTTGGCAGGTCTTTCCAATCAGCCCCAGCATTTT. The encoded protein is CASSSLAGLSNQPQHF.

This clone was counted only a few times. The CDR3: CASSPLGSSYEQYF. CDR3 nucleotides: TGTGCCAGCAGCCCTTTGGGGAGCTCCTACGAGCAGTACTTC. This chain links TRBV11-2 with TRBJ2-7, with D perhaps matching TRBD2 (5 bases). There are 14 residues in the CDR3. From germline, CDR1 is SGHAT and CDR2 FQNNGV. V was trimmed by 5 bases and J by 0 bases, leaving 11 bases between them. Full variable domain (remainder filled in from reference TRBV11-2 and TRBJ2-7): EAGVAQSPRYKIIEKRQSVAFWCNPISGHATLYWYQQILGQGPKLLIQFQNNGVVDDSQLPKDRFSAERLKGVDSTLKIQPAKLEDSAVYLCASSPLGSSYEQYFGPGTRLTVT.

The chain links TRBV6-5 to TRBJ2-1, with TRBD2 matching over 10 bases. The V gene end was trimmed by 10 bases and the J gene end by 4 bases; junction bases not matched to a gene: 10. The CDR3 contains 15 residues. CDR1 is MNHEY, CDR2 SVGAGI, per germline. DNA for the CDR3: TGTGCCACCAAATCCACTAGCGGGGTATACAATGAGCAGTTCTTC. It translates to CATKSTSGVYNEQFF.

The chain has TRBV10-3 and TRBJ2-1, with a weak D call TRBD1 (6 bases). The germline V and J ends were trimmed by 5 bases and 9 bases, with 14 bases remaining between them. The germline CDR1 and CDR2 sequences are ENHRY and SYGVKD. The CDR3 is 13 residues long. The CDR3 DNA sequence: TGTGCCATCAGTAAAACAGGGAGTAGTGAGCAGTTCTTC. Protein: CAISKTGSSEQFF.

The V gene is TRBV19, the J gene TRBJ1-2, with D perhaps matching TRBD1 (6 bases). Per germline, CDR1 LNHDA and CDR2 SQIVND (reference sequence). With 6 bases removed from V and 2 bases from J, the gap between germline ends came to 13 bases. The CDR3 spans 14 residues. This chain's CDR3 is CASSTDSRNYGYTF. CDR3 nucleotides: TGTGCCAGTAGCACGGACAGTAGGAACTATGGCTACACCTTC.

The CDR3 region is CATSAPGQTSMNTEAFF. CDR3 coding DNA: TGTGCCACCAGCGCACCGGGACAGACCTCAATGAACACTGAAGCTTTCTTT. The chain has TRBV15 and TRBJ1-1; TRBD1 aligns across 7 bases. The germline CDR1 and CDR2 sequences are LNHNV and YYDKDF (reference sequence). V lost 5 bases and J lost 0; bases outside the gene matches: 12. The CDR3 has 17 residues.

The chain joins TRBV10-1 to TRBJ2-7, with D perhaps TRBD2 (7 bases). V was shortened by 7 bases and J by 1 base, with 20 bases between the two germline ends. This CDR3 comprises 16 residues. Germline assignment: CDR1 WNHNN and CDR2 SYGVQD (reference sequence). The CDR3 sequence: CASTTTGKGGSYEQYF. The CDR3 coding sequence is TGCGCCAGCACCACAACCGGGAAGGGGGGGTCCTACGAGCAGTACTTC.

This chain links TRBV30 with TRBJ1-4, with 8 positions matching TRBD1. There are 16 residues in the CDR3. J lost 7 bases, V lost 0 bases, and 10 bases had no gene match. CDR1 GTSNPN and CDR2 SVGIG come from the germline V gene (reference sequence). The DNA for the CDR3 is TGTGCCTGGAGTGTAGGGACTACAGGGGGGGTTGAAAAACTGTTTTTT. This translates into CAWSVGTTGGVEKLFF. The full variable domain, in which reference TRBV30 and TRBJ1-4 provide the parts outside the CDR3, is SQTIHQWPATLVQPVGSPLSLECTVEGTSNPNLYWYRQAAGRGLQLLFYSVGIGQISSEVPQNLSASRPQDRQFILSSKKLLLSDSGFYLCAWSVGTTGGVEKLFFGSGTQLSVL.

The chain joins TRBV14 to TRBJ2-7, with D perhaps TRBD1 (6 bases). The germline gives CDR1 SGHDN, CDR2 FVKESK. The CDR3 length is 14 residues. The V end lost 0 bases, the J end lost 1 base, and 7 bases lay between the germline ends. Here the CDR3 reads CASSQDQGSYEQYF. The DNA of the CDR3 is TGTGCCAGCAGCCAAGACCAGGGGTCCTACGAGCAGTACTTC.

The chain joins TRBV10-3 to TRBJ1-3, with D tentatively TRBD1 (5 bases). Between the trimmed V and J ends, which lost 4 bases and 0 bases, there was a span of 7 bases. The CDR3 totals 14 residues. CDR1 is ENHRY, CDR2 SYGVKD, per germline. The CDR3 is CAISGTYSGNTIYF. As DNA, the CDR3 is TGTGCCATCAGTGGGACATACTCTGGAAACACCATATATTTT.

The genes are TRBV10-3 and TRBJ1-5, with TRBD1 matching over 9 bases. The germline gives CDR1 ENHRY, CDR2 SYGVKD. This CDR3 is built from 15 residues. V shed 4 bases and J 4 bases; nucleotides not matched to a gene: 5. The CDR3 protein is CAISGGQGENQPQHF. The CDR3 coding sequence is TGTGCCATCAGTGGGGGACAGGGAGAGAATCAGCCCCAGCATTTT.

The CDR3 is CASSLGRGTPTKAFF. In nucleotides, the CDR3 is TGTGCCAGCAGCTTAGGCAGGGGGACCCCAACGAAAGCTTTCTTT. The V and J genes are TRBV7-3 and TRBJ1-1, with 7 bases lining up with TRBD1. V was pared by 2 bases and J by 9 bases, with 12 bases of the junction left unmatched. From germline, CDR1 is SGHTA and CDR2 FQGTGA. CDR3 length: 15 amino acids.

This chain connects TRBV4-1 to TRBJ1-1; no clear D gene. Looked up from germline, CDR1 is MGHRA and CDR2 is YSYEKL. The CDR3 consists of 14 residues. V lost 0 bases and J 3 bases, leaving 8 bases between the germline ends. CDR3 in amino acids: CASSQDPNYTEAFF. The DNA for the CDR3 is TGCGCCAGCAGCCAAGATCCAAATTACACTGAAGCTTTCTTT.